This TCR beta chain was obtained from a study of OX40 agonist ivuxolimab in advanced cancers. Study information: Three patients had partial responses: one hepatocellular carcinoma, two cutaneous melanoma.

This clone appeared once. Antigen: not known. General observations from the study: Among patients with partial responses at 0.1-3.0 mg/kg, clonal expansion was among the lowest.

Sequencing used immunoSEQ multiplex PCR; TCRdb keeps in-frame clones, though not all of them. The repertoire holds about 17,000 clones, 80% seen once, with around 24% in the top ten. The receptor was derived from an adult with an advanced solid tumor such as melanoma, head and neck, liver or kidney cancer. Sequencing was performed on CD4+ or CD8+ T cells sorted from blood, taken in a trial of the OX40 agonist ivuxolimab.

The CDR3 region is CASSQGYEQYF. Here the CDR3 DNA reads TGTGCCAGCAGCCAGGGATACGAGCAGTACTTC. This rearrangement joins TRBV13 to TRBJ2-7; possibly TRBD1 for D (5 bases). In germline, CDR1 is PRHDT, CDR2 FYEKMQ (reference sequence). Trimming shortened V by 5 bases and J by 4 bases, and 6 bases separated the two germline ends. This CDR3 contains 11 residues.